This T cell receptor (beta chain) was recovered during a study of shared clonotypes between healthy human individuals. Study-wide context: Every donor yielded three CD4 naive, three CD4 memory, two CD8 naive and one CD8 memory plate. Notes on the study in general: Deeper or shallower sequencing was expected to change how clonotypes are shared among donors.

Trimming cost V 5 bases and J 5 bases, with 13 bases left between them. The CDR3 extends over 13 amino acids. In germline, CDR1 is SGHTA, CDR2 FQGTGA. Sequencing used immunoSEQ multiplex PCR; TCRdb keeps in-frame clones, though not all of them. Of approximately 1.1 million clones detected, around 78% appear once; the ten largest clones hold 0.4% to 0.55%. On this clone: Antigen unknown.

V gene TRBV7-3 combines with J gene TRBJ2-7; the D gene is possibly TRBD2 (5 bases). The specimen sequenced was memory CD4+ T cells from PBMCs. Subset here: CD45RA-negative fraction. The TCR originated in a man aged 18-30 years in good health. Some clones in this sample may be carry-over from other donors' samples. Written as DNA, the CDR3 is TGTGCCAGCAGCGCGTACGGAGGAAACGAGCAGTACTTC. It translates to CASSAYGGNEQYF.